Sequencing of this T cell receptor (beta chain) was carried out in a study of vaccination and CD4 T cells after COVID-19. Described treatment: approximately nine-day PBMC culture with coronavirus spike peptide pools or control peptides (ViraFEST assay). Sequencing of the DNA from cultured CD4+ T cells was carried out with the Oncomine TCR Beta short-read assay. TCRdb re-derived calls from the PCR reads in MiXCR, one entry per CDR3 protein. The table has over 14,000 distinct CDR3 sequences, around 73% seen once. The table lists this clonotype with a few counts. What it binds is unknown. The V end lost 1 base, the J end lost 9 bases, and 19 bases lay between the germline ends. The CDR3 contains 15 residues. CDR1 DFQATT and CDR2 SNEGSKA come from the germline V gene (reference sequence).

This clonotype originated in a human donor who had recovered from COVID-19. Sequenced input: CD4+ T cells from blood, cultured in vitro. The chain links TRBV20-1 to TRBJ1-5; TRBD1 is a possible D gene (5 bases). CDR3 residues: CSARARRDPLLPQHF. CDR3 DNA: TGCAGTGCTAGAGCAAGGAGGGACCCCCTTTTGCCCCAGCATTTT.